The TCR beta chain described here comes from a study of cytomegalovirus exposure and HLA in healthy donors (dated 2017 in TCRdb). With regard to the full study: In an earlier analysis of some 610 of the donors, less than 350 Gb of sequence data and 90 million to 120 million unique TCR beta sequences from 180 million or so T cells were reported. An early release covering roughly 580 HLA-typed donors comprised about 320 gigabases of sequencing data and roughly 86 million unique TCR sequences. Of the approximately 400 genotyped donors, roughly 80% were placed in the genetic ancestry cluster associated with self-reported Caucasian donors. The aim of the study was to test whether cataloging public T cell receptors could identify signatures of past pathogen exposure. Using immunosequencing, the study profiled T cell repertoires from about 610 subjects and related those repertoires to cytomegalovirus serostatus. Besides the first cohort of more than 650 subjects, a separate validation cohort made up of 120 different subjects was used. To predict cytomegalovirus infection status, the study brought together high-throughput TCR immunosequencing, statistical association of individual TCRs with disease status, and machine learning. To study patterns of TCR occurrence, a later analysis re-analyzed previously published TCR beta repertoires from 666 donors and added high-resolution HLA genotyping. In the later analysis, no new phenotypic data were used to find candidate immune exposures; instead, reliance was placed on TCR beta sequences and their occurrence across donors. An earlier analysis of some 500 of the donors applied high-throughput TCR beta sequencing to assess whether each TCR beta V gene segment acted as functional or pseudogenic. Donor age, sex, ethnicity and CMV serostatus were compiled together with the repertoire data. A later genetic analysis used genome-wide SNP genotypes for 398 of the 666 donors, treating that subset as a discovery cohort. Every repertoire in the discovery cohort had been generated on one and the same sequencing platform. Class I and class II HLA loci were covered by the typing at four-digit resolution. Typing coverage differed by locus: A, B, C, DRB1 and DQB1 were typed in about 629-630 donors, DQA1 in about 500, DPA1 in around 600, and DPB1 in roughly 470. Five DR-DQ haplotypes were treated as single units for association and clustering because of strong linkage in the cohort. Across around 400 genotyped donors of the cohort, an average of about 250,000 unique TCR beta nucleotide sequences per donor were sequenced, and approximately 17% of those sequences were non-productive.

In regard to this clone: Its antigen remains undetermined. Nothing much larger sits one base from this clone, and base qualities are not available.

The protocol used for the library was the immunoSEQ multiplex PCR assay. A mixture of 60 forward primers for TCR Vbeta segments and 13 reverse primers for TCR Jbeta segments was used in the multiplex PCR. The CDR3 region of rearranged TCR beta genes was amplified from genomic DNA with a multiplex PCR assay. On the Illumina HiSeq System, the amplified TCR beta libraries were sequenced as 87-base-pair reads. In the source study's methods: Across the 700 or so repertoires, a later analysis counted roughly 77 million unique TCR beta chains, roughly 11 million of which were shared by at least two donors. To remove PCR and sequencing errors, raw reads were error-corrected and collapsed into unique sequences using a nearest-neighbor algorithm that merged closely related sequences. To assign V, D and J gene segments, CDR3 sequences were aligned to IMGT reference sequences. Each retained sequence needed at least a six-nucleotide match to both a V gene segment and a J gene segment. Rearrangements were called productive when the CDR3 lacked stop codons and stayed in frame with V and J; all others were non-productive. Following IMGT convention, CDR3 was defined as the stretch from the second conserved V-encoded cysteine up to the conserved J-encoded phenylalanine. The earlier analysis of fewer than 700 of the donors excluded sequences that lacked an unambiguous match to a single V gene segment. In an earlier analysis of a few hundred of the donors, V segments were called functional above 56.7% productive rearrangements and were called segregating when the between-donor standard deviation exceeded 5%. A statistical classification framework was built for diagnosing cytomegalovirus status from the catalog of TCR beta chain sequences. A later analysis assigned V and J genes by comparing TCR nucleotide sequences with IMGT/GENE-DB human TR gene sequences. Using the TCRdist pipeline, a later analysis assigned CDR3 sequences along with most-parsimonious VDJ recombination scenarios. A later analysis defined each TCR beta chain by its CDR3 amino acid sequence plus V-gene family, and excluded reads lacking a unique V-gene family. To address suspected cross-contamination and a sequencing artifact, a later analysis removed roughly 640 highly shared, low-generation-probability nucleotide sequences. In a later analysis, a clonal expansion index was calculated for each public chain from normalized within-repertoire ranks of inferred template counts. In a later analysis, generation probabilities were computed with a VDJ recombination model fitted to out-of-frame rearrangements, and the resulting probabilities were checked against IGoR. In a later analysis, TCR-TCR, TCR-HLA and TCR-CMV co-occurrence was scored with hypergeometric tests, and a repertoire-size bias correction was applied to TCR pairs. To estimate false discovery rates, a later analysis permuted the HLA or CMV assignments 20 times. In a later analysis, co-occurring TCRs were grouped with DBSCAN, and TCRdist sequence similarity was added when clustering was performed within HLA-allele-positive subsets. Repertoires with fewer than 30,000 or more than 120,000 public chains were left out of co-occurrence clustering, as were four to six repertoires with anomalous nucleotide sharing. TCRdb retrieved this table from immuneACCESS and kept in-frame rearrangements only. Not all clones are present; in checked studies, unresolved V genes account for under half, and no reason is known for the remainder. That table gives V, J and clone size, and the DNA gave D and trimming. The sample yields about 59,000 clones; approximately 83% were counted once. In total, the top ten clones hold approximately 1.5% of the sample.

The germline V gene (reference sequence) supplies CDR1 LNHDA and CDR2 SQIVND. The junction carries 18 bases between V and J, which are trimmed by 2 bases and 8 bases respectively. The CDR3, cysteine through phenylalanine, is 15 amino acids long. The read is trimmed to its CDR3 DNA, 45 bases read in frame from base 1. Beyond this particular receptor, the publication reports: In vitro tests confirmed that three of the cytomegalovirus-associated TCR beta chains recognize cytomegalovirus antigens. The authors suggested that the approach could potentially be generalized to other disease states and immunological phenotypes. Fewer than 20 rarely observed V segments, including chromosome 9 orphons, were excluded from the earlier analysis of about 600 of the donors because counts were too low. The cohort was sequenced for TCR beta chains only, and without alpha or paired-chain data the features that could be detected were limited. A later genetic analysis associated a missense DCLRE1C variant with V-gene and J-gene trimming of TCR beta chains, and an independent cohort replicated the association. Correlated functional status among segregating V segments might reflect linkage disequilibrium, but an unknown experimental factor could not be ruled out. Some IMGT-functional V segments, including TRBV6-2 and TRBV6-3, could not be distinguished by the 87-base-pair reads and were therefore excluded. A group of highly shared sequence variants was considered likely to be a technical artifact of the sequencing pipeline. Across donors, most TCR sequences were observed very rarely, whereas some public TCRs were present in many individuals. In a later analysis, around 17,000 TCR beta sequences were associated with specific HLA alleles at a false discovery rate of 0.05. HLA typing was unavailable for some donors at each locus, so association tests used only the typed subset. In a later genetic analysis, fewer N-insertions in productive TCRs were reported among donors in an Asian-associated ancestry cluster than the roughly 640-donor mean. Compared with equally common non-associated chains, HLA-associated TCR beta chains in a later analysis were more clonally expanded and had lower generation probabilities. For the cohort, immune exposure information was limited to CMV serostatus. When HLA alleles, especially DR and DQ, strongly co-occurred, attributing TCR associations to individual alleles was difficult. A total of roughly 160 TCR beta chains were listed by the study as associated with cytomegalovirus. In a later analysis, most CMV-associated TCR beta chains were found to appear HLA-restricted, with HLA associations seemingly driven largely by CMV exposure. Cytomegalovirus status was reported to be diagnosed by the classifier with high specificity and sensitivity in both the original and validation cohorts. Broadly in line with IMGT annotations, most TCR beta V segments showed up in productive rearrangements about 90% or about 30% of the time in an earlier analysis of approximately 640 of the donors. In a later analysis, TCR association rates were found to vary across HLA loci, with the most associated TCRs seen for DRB1 alleles and the fewest for HLA-C alleles. A further reported finding was that TCR beta sequences accurately predicted the HLA-A and HLA-B alleles for most subjects in the first cohort. Several of the top co-occurrence clusters appeared to be linked to parvovirus B19, influenza, CMV and Epstein-Barr virus, according to a later analysis. The presence/absence analyses assumed that sequencing depth was roughly uniform across donors, and that assumption may not be true.

The cohort was made up of about 610 healthy bone marrow donors. At the time of sampling, every cohort member was nominally healthy, though immune exposures that went unrecorded were likely present. Of the approximately 670 cohort members, 250 to 300 had positive CMV serostatus and 352 had negative CMV serostatus, and CMV serostatus was not recorded for the donor. Every donor gave a peripheral blood sample, and the peripheral blood mononuclear cells from that sample were used for TCR beta sequencing. Genomic DNA extraction from the blood cell samples was performed with the Qiagen DNeasy Blood Extraction Kit.

This receptor was taken from a human donor in good health. Input material: PBMCs. The receptor chain draws on TRBV19 and TRBJ1-2, with an unclear D gene assignment. Here the CDR3 is given as CASSITAAGTSGYTF. The DNA sequence is TGTGCCAGTAGTATAACGGCCGCAGGAACGTCCGGCTACACCTTC.